Shown below are 13 T cell receptor beta chains from a single sample sequenced in a study of cytomegalovirus exposure and HLA in healthy donors. The table came from immunoSEQ multiplex PCR; TCRdb's copy has only in-frame clones and leaves some out. Of 90,000 to 130,000 clones in the sample, about 85% are singletons; the top ten hold 3%. The sequenced sample consisted of PBMCs. Every receptor here comes from a woman between 18 and 29 years old in good health and CMV-seronegative.

This chain joins TRBV10-3 and TRBJ2-2; TRBD1 matches at 10 bases. The germline gives CDR1 ENHRY, CDR2 SYGVKD. This CDR3 comprises 13 residues. The V segment lost 8 bases and the J segment 4 bases; nucleotides outside the gene matches: 1. The CDR3 DNA sequence: TGTGCCATCCGGACAGGGGGCACCGGGGAGCTGTTTTTT. It is translated as CAIRTGGTGELFF.

This chain uses TRBV5-1 with TRBJ2-2; possibly TRBD1 for D (6 bases). CDR3 length: 14 amino acids. Germline V lookup: CDR1 SGHRS, CDR2 YFSETQ. Trimming took 3 bases from V and 6 from J, leaving 12 bases between them. DNA for the CDR3: TGCGCCAGCAGCTCCCGACAGGTCTCCGGGGAGCTGTTTTTT. This codes for CASSSRQVSGELFF.

The rearrangement links TRBV5-5 to TRBJ1-2, with 9 bases fitting TRBD1. CDR3 length equals 13 residues. Germline V gene data show CDR1 as SGHKS and CDR2 as YYEKEE (reference sequence). J gave up 7 bases and V 2 bases, and 3 bases lay outside the gene matches. The CDR3 bases are TGTGCCAGCAGCTTCGTACAGGGGGCTGGCTACACCTTC. Translation: CASSFVQGAGYTF.

The CDR3 loop reads CASSPEVGGGYEQYF. The CDR3 DNA reads TGCGCCAGCAGCCCCGAGGTGGGGGGGGGTTACGAGCAGTACTTC. The chain employs TRBV5-1 and TRBJ2-7; 7 bases agree with TRBD2. Germline V gives CDR1 SGHRS, CDR2 YFSETQ. The CDR3 contains 15 residues. J was trimmed by 4 bases and V by 4 bases; bases with no gene match: 11.

The chain's CDR3 is CASSLSVLGGLAGSGRETQYF. The CDR3, as DNA: TGTGCCAGCAGTTTATCGGTCCTAGGGGGACTAGCGGGGAGCGGACGGGAGACCCAGTACTTC. This sequence joins TRBV27 and TRBJ2-5; 13 nucleotides align to TRBD2. The germline V gene encodes CDR1 MNHEY and CDR2 SMNVEV (reference sequence). This CDR3 has 21 residues. After removal of 0 bases from V and 5 bases from J, the junction contained 18 bases not matched to a gene.

The rearrangement joins TRBV19 to TRBJ2-3; D not certain. CDR3 length: 16 residues. The germline V and J ends were trimmed by 1 base and 0 bases, with 11 bases remaining between them. The germline CDR1 and CDR2 sequences are LNHDA and SQIVND (reference sequence). Here the CDR3 DNA reads TGTGCCAGTAGTATAGCCATTAGTCGAAGCACAGATACGCAGTATTTT. This encodes CASSIAISRSTDTQYF.

This chain uses TRBV11-2 with TRBJ2-6, with 7 bases aligning to TRBD1. Germline V gene data show CDR1 as SGHAT and CDR2 as FQNNGV. The CDR3 has 18 residues. With V trimmed by 2 bases and J by 2 bases, 9 bases remained unmatched. In DNA, the CDR3 is TGTGCCAGCAGCTTATCTACAGGGGTCTATGCTGGGGCCAACGTCCTGACTTTC. Translation: CASSLSTGVYAGANVLTF.

V gene TRBV7-4 combines with J gene TRBJ1-4, with D perhaps TRBD1 (6 bases). The CDR3 is made up of 14 amino acids. V dropped 3 bases and J dropped 7 bases, with 12 bases sitting between them. Germline loops: CDR1 SGHVT, CDR2 SQSDAQ. CDR3 coding DNA: TGTGCCAGCAGCTTTAGAGGGACACCTGAAAAACTGTTTTTT. It codes for CASSFRGTPEKLFF.

CDR3 in DNA: TGTGCCTGGTCGGGTAGCGGGGGGGCAATCAATGAGCAGTTCTTC. Translated: CAWSGSGGAINEQFF. The chain has TRBV30 and TRBJ2-1, with 11 bases fitting TRBD2. V lost 5 bases to trimming and J lost 6 bases; unmatched junction nucleotides: 9. The CDR3 is made up of 15 amino acids. The germline gives CDR1 GTSNPN, CDR2 SVGIG (reference sequence).

This chain connects TRBV6-1 to TRBJ2-5; D is ambiguous. The CDR3 has 11 amino acids. CDR1 and CDR2 from the germline V gene are MNHNS and SASEGT. V was cut by 7 bases and J by 5 bases, with 8 bases left in between. This chain's CDR3 is CASTSSETQYF. DNA of the CDR3: TGTGCCAGCACTTCAAGCGAGACCCAGTACTTC.

The chain joins TRBV6-1 to TRBJ1-2; D is perhaps TRBD1 (6 bases). CDR1 and CDR2 from the germline V gene are MNHNS and SASEGT. Trimming stripped 7 bases from V and 3 bases from J, with 18 bases between. The CDR3 covers 15 residues. Here the CDR3 reads CASKAFKGVYYGYTF. The CDR3 DNA is TGTGCCAGCAAGGCCTTTAAGGGGGTGTACTATGGCTACACCTTC.

Worth noting for this clone: Within the sample, other DNA sequences also encode this same CDR3. The rearrangement joins TRBV7-9 to TRBJ1-2; TRBD1 aligns across 8 bases. The CDR3 totals 13 residues. Germline loops: CDR1 SEHNR, CDR2 FQNEAQ (reference sequence). Trimming cost V 5 bases and J 4 bases; bases outside gene matches: 3. DNA of the CDR3: TGTGCCAGCAGCCTCACAGGGGGCTATGGCTACACCTTC. Protein sequence: CASSLTGGYGYTF.

The chain recombines TRBV7-2 with TRBJ1-1; TRBD1 might be the D (6 bases). Germline V gives CDR1 SGHTA, CDR2 FQGNSA. V gave up 4 bases and J gave up 1 base, with 13 bases separating them. This CDR3 has 15 residues. CDR3 in amino acids: CASSSNRVRNTEAFF. The CDR3, as DNA: TGTGCCAGCAGCTCAAACAGGGTAAGGAACACTGAAGCTTTCTTT.